These 19 T cell receptor beta chains share one sample of origin, sequenced in a study of neurological immune-mediated disorders. TCRdb re-derived calls from the 5' RACE reads in MiXCR, one entry per CDR3 protein. The profile shows 66,000 or so distinct CDR3 sequences, less than 5.5% of them singletons. Sample: PBMCs. These receptor sequences come from a woman younger than 45 with multiple sclerosis.

This clonotype was picked up many times. This chain connects TRBV28 to TRBJ2-7; tentative D call: TRBD1 (7 bases). V lost 3 bases to trimming and J lost 0 bases, with 15 bases between them. The CDR3 is 16 residues long. Germline V lookup: CDR1 MDHEN, CDR2 SYDVKM. The DNA of the CDR3 is TGTGCCAGCAGTTTCATCCCAGGGGGGATCTCCTACGAGCAGTACTTC. Translating it yields CASSFIPGGISYEQYF. Full variable domain (remainder filled in from reference TRBV28 and TRBJ2-7): DVKVTQSSRYLVKRTGEKVFLECVQDMDHENMFWYRQDPGLGLRLIYFSYDVKMKEKGDIPEGYSVSREKKERFSLILESASTNQTSMYLCASSFIPGGISYEQYFGPGTRLTVT.

This clonotype has ten or more counts. This chain joins TRBV5-5 and TRBJ2-3, with 9 bases fitting TRBD2. CDR1 is SGHKS, CDR2 YYEKEE, per germline (reference sequence). V was clipped by 6 bases and J by 9 bases; unmatched bases: 11. The CDR3 is made up of 14 amino acids. The DNA of the CDR3 is TGTGCCAGCATGAAGGGCGGGGGGGTGTCAACGCAGTATTTT. It specifies CASMKGGGVSTQYF. Full variable domain (outside the CDR3, taken from reference TRBV5-5 and TRBJ2-3): DAGVTQSPTHLIKTRGQQVTLRCSPISGHKSVSWYQQVLGQGPQFIFQYYEKEERGRGNFPDRFSARQFPNYSSELNVNALLLGDSALYLCASMKGGGVSTQYFGPGTRLTVL.

This clonotype appeared many times. The J gene is TRBJ2-1, the V gene TRBV4-1; 7 bases are shared with TRBD1. The CDR3 has 16 amino acids. The trim removed 0 bases at V and 2 bases at J, leaving 4 bases unmatched. Germline CDR1 reads MGHRA; CDR2 reads YSYEKL. Here the CDR3 DNA reads TGCGCCAGCAGCCAAGACGGGACAGTGACCTACAATGAGCAGTTCTTC. As protein: CASSQDGTVTYNEQFF.

This chain uses TRBV18 with TRBJ1-1; D is ambiguous. The CDR3 covers 14 residues. From germline, CDR1 is KGHSH and CDR2 LQKENI. Trimming took off 3 bases at V and 3 bases at J, with 11 bases between the two ends. CDR3 nucleotides: TGTGCCAGCTCACCCACTAAGGTGGACACTGAAGCTTTCTTT. Translation: CASSPTKVDTEAFF. The complete variable domain, with remaining parts taken from reference TRBV18 and TRBJ1-1, reads NAGVMQNPRHLVRRRGQEARLRCSPMKGHSHVYWYRQLPEEGLKFMVYLQKENIIDESGMPKERFSAEFPKEGPSILRIQQVVRGDSAAYFCASSPTKVDTEAFFGQGTRLTVV.

This clonotype was observed many times. The chain uses TRBV20-1 and TRBJ1-2; D might be TRBD1 (5 bases). This CDR3 spans 15 amino acids. The V gene lost 6 bases and the J gene lost 4 bases, with 21 bases spanning the gap. In germline, CDR1 is DFQATT, CDR2 SNEGSKA (reference sequence). The chain's CDR3 is CSARRRGKGPYGYTF. Here the CDR3 DNA reads TGCAGTGCCCGCCGGAGGGGAAAGGGTCCCTATGGCTACACCTTC.

This clonotype appeared many times. The chain has TRBV27 and TRBJ2-1; TRBD2 matches at 13 bases. This CDR3 comprises 17 residues. The J segment lost 7 bases and the V segment lost 8 bases, leaving 14 bases of the junction unmatched. Germline CDR1 reads MNHEY; CDR2 reads SMNVEV (reference sequence). The CDR3 region is CASLPESGLAGINEQFF. The CDR3 DNA follows: TGTGCCAGCCTTCCCGAATCGGGACTAGCGGGGATAAATGAGCAGTTCTTC.

This clonotype was picked up many times. The chain is built from TRBV7-8 and TRBJ1-1; a weak D match, TRBD1 (6 bases). V was pared by 7 bases and J by 0 bases, with 12 bases between. The CDR3 has 14 amino acids. CDR1 and CDR2 (germline): SGHVS, FQNEAQ. The CDR3 bases are TGTGCCAGCACCGGGGGGCAGGTGAACACTGAAGCTTTCTTT. This sequence encodes CASTGGQVNTEAFF.

This clonotype has at least ten counts. The rearrangement uses TRBV12-3 or TRBV12-4 and TRBJ2-4, with D possibly being TRBD2 (7 bases). The V end was cut by 3 bases, the J end by 2 bases, with 14 bases between. The CDR3 consists of 16 residues. The CDR3 DNA reads as TGTGCCAGCAGTTTTTCGGGGGGCCCTCCCAAAAACATTCAGTACTTC. Translating gives CASSFSGGPPKNIQYF.

This clonotype was detected many times. This chain joins TRBV6-4 and TRBJ1-4, with TRBD1 as a possible D gene (5 bases). The germline V and J ends were trimmed by 6 bases and 8 bases, with 16 bases remaining between them. The CDR3 loop spans 14 amino acids. The germline gives CDR1 MRHNA, CDR2 SNTAGT. This CDR3 is CASRGTQDREKLFF. For the CDR3, the DNA is TGTGCCAGCAGGGGGACTCAAGACCGGGAAAAACTGTTTTTT.

This clonotype appeared many times. The chain employs TRBV5-1 and TRBJ2-1; D not certain. Germline V gives CDR1 SGHRS, CDR2 YFSETQ. V was cut by 2 bases and J by 8 bases, with 8 bases left in between. This CDR3 spans 12 amino acids. CDR3 loop: CASSLGVYEQFF. As DNA, the CDR3 is TGCGCCAGCAGCTTAGGAGTCTATGAGCAGTTCTTC.

The sample holds many counts of this clonotype. This chain links TRBV18 with TRBJ1-1, with 7 bases identical to TRBD1. Unmatched junction bases numbered 5, after V lost 0 bases and J lost 10 bases. Per germline, CDR1 KGHSH and CDR2 LQKENI. The CDR3 sequence is 13 residues long. CDR3 sequence: CASSPPSDRAAFF. CDR3 bases: TGTGCCAGCTCACCACCGTCAGACAGGGCAGCTTTCTTT.

This clonotype was counted only a few times. The DNA of the CDR3 is TGCGCCAGCAGCCCCACCCGGGGAAAGAACTATGGCTACACCTTC. This gives the protein CASSPTRGKNYGYTF. This chain uses TRBV4-1 with TRBJ1-2, with D uncertain. Looked up from germline, CDR1 is MGHRA and CDR2 is YSYEKL. The CDR3 contains 15 residues. The V end was cut by 4 bases, the J end by 2 bases, with 14 bases between.

This clonotype was detected many times. The chain is built from TRBV5-1 and TRBJ2-7; a weak D match, TRBD1 (6 bases). V lost 4 bases and J lost 9, with 20 bases in between. The length of the CDR3 is 14 residues. Germline-derived CDR1 and CDR2 are SGHRS and YFSETQ. The CDR3: CASSPDSPTTTQYF. Written as DNA, the CDR3 is TGCGCCAGCAGCCCGGACAGTCCTACGACGACGCAGTACTTC. Filled out from reference TRBV5-1 and TRBJ2-7, the complete variable domain reads KAGVTQTPRYLIKTRGQQVTLSCSPISGHRSVSWYQQTPGQGLQFLFEYFSETQRNKGNFPGRFSGRQFSNSRSEMNVSTLELGDSALYLCASSPDSPTTTQYFGPGTRLTVT.

This clonotype was counted at least ten times. The chain couples TRBV20-1 to TRBJ2-7; TRBD2 matches at 9 bases. The germline gives CDR1 DFQATT, CDR2 SNEGSKA (reference sequence). CDR3 length: 14 residues. The trim removed 6 bases at V and 2 bases at J, leaving 8 bases unmatched. CDR3 DNA sequence: TGCAGTGCAAAACGGCGGGGGGGGGCCTACGAGCAGTACTTC. It encodes CSAKRRGGAYEQYF.

This clonotype was counted ten times or more. The genes are TRBV3-1 and TRBJ1-2; a weak D match, TRBD1 (5 bases). From germline, CDR1 is LGHDT and CDR2 YNNKEL (reference sequence). The V end lost 0 bases, the J end lost 10 bases, and 12 bases lay between the germline ends. The CDR3 runs to 13 residues. CDR3 sequence (DNA): TGTGCCAGCAGCCAAGAAGGCAGGGCGGCCTACACCTTC. Its protein is CASSQEGRAAYTF. The full variable domain, with the rest looked up from reference TRBV3-1 and TRBJ1-2, is DTAVSQTPKYLVTQMGNDKSIKCEQNLGHDTMYWYKQDSKKFLKIMFSYNNKELIINETVPNRFSPKSPDKAHLNLHINSLELGDSAVYFCASSQEGRAAYTFGSGTRLTVV.

This clonotype has at least ten counts. The chain is built from TRBV20-1 and TRBJ2-1; a possible D gene is TRBD2 (7 bases). CDR1 is DFQATT and CDR2 is SNEGSKA in the germline V gene (reference sequence). The V and J ends lost 6 bases and 4 bases respectively, with 16 bases between them. The CDR3 runs to 14 residues. The CDR3 DNA is TGCAGTGCAACCCGGGGGGCGATTTACAATGAGCAGTTCTTC. This sequence encodes CSATRGAIYNEQFF.

This clonotype was seen ten or more times. The V and J genes are TRBV20-1 and TRBJ2-7, with TRBD1 as a possible D gene (5 bases). The CDR3 is made up of 15 amino acids. Looked up from germline, CDR1 is DFQATT and CDR2 is SNEGSKA (reference sequence). The germline V and J ends were trimmed by 0 bases and 6 bases, with 18 bases remaining between them. The DNA of the CDR3 is TGCAGTGCTAGAGACCTGGGGCAAGGGCATCCCGAGCAGTACTTC. It is translated as CSARDLGQGHPEQYF.

This clonotype was seen at least ten times. The chain employs TRBV28 and TRBJ2-7; D remains unclear. The V and J ends lost 1 base and 5 bases respectively, with 15 bases between them. CDR3 length equals 15 residues. From germline, CDR1 is MDHEN and CDR2 SYDVKM. CDR3 in DNA: TGTGCCAGCAGTTTATTTCAGACCTCCGGCGACGAGCAGTACTTC. This sequence encodes CASSLFQTSGDEQYF.

There are many counts of this clonotype. The V call is TRBV15, the J call TRBJ1-1, with D unresolved. CDR3 length equals 13 residues. With 5 bases removed from V and 5 bases from J, the gap between germline ends came to 12 bases. Germline-derived CDR1 and CDR2 are LNHNV and YYDKDF (reference sequence). The CDR3 spells CATSSIEGTEAFF. The DNA for the CDR3 is TGTGCCACCAGCTCAATCGAAGGGACTGAAGCTTTCTTT.